A selection of T cell receptor beta chains follows, all from one sample in a study of post-analysis software for immune sequencing data. TCRdb re-analysed the PCR reads in MiXCR, keeping a single row per CDR3 protein. The sample lists some 800,000 distinct CDR3 sequences, just over 45% occurring once. Specimen: blood. The source of these receptors is a girl aged 10-17 years with multiple sclerosis. Each CDR3 is given with its conserved first and last residue. A D gene is named only where the DNA matches it firmly. Some rows mark clone size as missing; the rest say once, few, many or name a class of expanded clone.

size: -; D: TRBD2; J: TRBJ2-7; V: TRBV11-2; CDR3: CASSRTSGGQYEQYF; DNA: TGTGCCAGCAGCCGGACTAGCGGGGGGCAGTACGAGCAGTACTTC
size: few; D: -; J: TRBJ2-3; V: TRBV29-1; CDR3: CSVEEIWQSTDTQYF; DNA: TGCAGCGTTGAAGAAATTTGGCAGAGCACAGATACGCAGTATTTT
size: few; D: -; J: TRBJ2-7; V: TRBV7-8; CDR3: CASSSYTGSMDEQYF; DNA: TGTGCCAGCAGTTCATACACAGGGAGCATGGACGAGCAGTACTTC
size: -; D: -; J: TRBJ2-5; V: TRBV5-1; CDR3: CASSLEARGETQYF; DNA: TGCGCCAGCAGCTTGGAGGCTAGGGGAGAGACCCAGTACTTC
size: -; D: -; J: TRBJ2-3; V: TRBV20-1; CDR3: CSARDRDGLRNPTDTQYF; DNA: TGCAGTGCTAGAGATCGGGACGGACTCCGCAACCCCACAGATACGCAGTATTTT
size: once; D: TRBD2; J: TRBJ2-3; V: TRBV12-3/TRBV12-4; CDR3: CASQRAGLAADTQYF; DNA: TGTGCCAGCCAAAGGGCGGGACTAGCCGCAGATACGCAGTATTTT
size: -; D: -; J: TRBJ1-4; V: TRBV20-1; CDR3: CSAGVRQGGNEKLFF; DNA: TGCAGTGCCGGCGTTAGGCAGGGTGGAAATGAAAAACTGTTTTTT
size: -; D: TRBD1; J: TRBJ1-6; V: TRBV4-3; CDR3: CASSQRTGNSPLHF; DNA: TGCGCCAGCAGCCAACGGACAGGGAATTCACCCCTCCACTTT
size: -; D: TRBD1; J: TRBJ2-6; V: TRBV27; CDR3: CASRTGGANVLTF; DNA: TGTGCCAGTAGGACAGGGGGGGCCAACGTCCTGACTTTC
size: -; D: TRBD2; J: TRBJ2-2; V: TRBV7-7; CDR3: CASSVSGSVENTGELFF; DNA: TGTGCTAGCAGCGTTAGCGGGAGTGTTGAGAACACCGGGGAGCTGTTTTTT
size: -; D: -; J: TRBJ1-1; V: TRBV28; CDR3: CATAGRVFRDFAEAFF; DNA: TGTGCCACCGCGGGCAGGGTCTTCCGTGATTTCGCTGAAGCTTTCTTT
size: few; D: TRBD2; J: TRBJ2-5; V: TRBV12-3/TRBV12-4; CDR3: CASSSSGLYAETQYF; DNA: TGTGCCAGCAGTTCCTCGGGACTATATGCAGAGACCCAGTACTTC
size: -; D: -; J: TRBJ2-1; V: TRBV5-1; CDR3: CASSLVRTPSSDYNEQFF; DNA: TGCGCCAGCAGCTTGGTTCGGACCCCATCCTCCGACTACAATGAGCAGTTCTTC
size: once; D: -; J: TRBJ1-6; V: TRBV10-3; CDR3: CAITPGGNNSPLHF; DNA: TGTGCCATCACTCCGGGCGGCAATAATTCACCCCTCCACTTT
size: -; D: TRBD2; J: TRBJ2-1; V: TRBV10-3; CDR3: CAISVTLAELSGHEQFF; DNA: TGTGCCATCAGCGTCACTCTAGCGGAACTATCTGGCCATGAGCAGTTCTTC